A single sample is the source of the 18 T cell receptor beta chains below, sequenced in a study of shared T cell receptors in the human thymus. The protocol was immunoSEQ multiplex PCR, while the TCRdb copy is restricted to in-frame clones and leaves out a portion. This table holds 600,000 or so clones, about 87% found once. This sample also appeared in a second study, on human thymus T cells.

The sample comprised thymocytes. The receptors were sampled from a boy in the first two years of life with a congenital heart defect.

The rearrangement uses TRBV28 and TRBJ2-3; D ambiguous. Trimming shortened V by 3 bases and J by 5 bases, and 9 bases separated the two germline ends. This CDR3 contains 13 residues. Germline CDR1 is MDHEN and CDR2 is SYDVKM. As DNA, the CDR3 is TGTGCCAGCAGTTTGACTGACCTAGATACGCAGTATTTT. Protein: CASSLTDLDTQYF.

The chain employs TRBV28 and TRBJ1-4, with TRBD1 matching 7 bases. The CDR3 loop spans 15 amino acids. The germline CDR1 and CDR2 sequences are MDHEN and SYDVKM. J lost 8 bases, V lost 4 bases, and 10 bases had no gene match. CDR3 sequence: CASSSDDRVGEKLFF. The DNA of the CDR3 is TGTGCCAGCAGTTCGGACGACAGGGTGGGGGAAAAACTGTTTTTT.

The chain combines TRBV2 with TRBJ1-6; D remains unclear. This CDR3 contains 12 residues. The V end was cut by 6 bases, the J end by 8 bases, with 8 bases between. Germline-derived CDR1 and CDR2 are SNHLY and FYNNEI. CDR3 sequence reads: CASRTDHSPLHF. The DNA for the CDR3 is TGTGCCAGCAGAACAGATCATTCACCCCTCCACTTT.

V gene TRBV2 combines with J gene TRBJ2-3; 9 bases map to TRBD2. Germline loops: CDR1 SNHLY, CDR2 FYNNEI. With V trimmed by 11 bases and J by 3 bases, 6 bases remained unmatched. The CDR3 runs to 13 residues. The CDR3 coding sequence is TGTGCCTGTAGCGGGAGTGGGACAGATACGCAGTATTTT. Amino acids: CACSGSGTDTQYF.

This rearrangement joins TRBV25-1 to TRBJ2-2; 7 bases match TRBD1. Losses at the gene ends were 3 bases for V and 0 bases for J; bases not matched to a gene: 10. Germline CDR1 MGHDK, CDR2 SYGVNS. The length of the CDR3 is 18 residues. For the CDR3, the DNA is TGTGCCAGCAGTGATAGCATCAGGGACAGCGCGAACACCGGGGAGCTGTTTTTT. This codes for CASSDSIRDSANTGELFF.

This chain links TRBV28 with TRBJ2-6, with 11 bases that match TRBD1. The CDR3 has 15 residues. Germline trimming cut 6 bases from V and 12 bases from J; bases unmatched to any gene: 10. Germline CDR1 and CDR2: MDHEN and SYDVKM. The CDR3 DNA sequence: TGTGCCAGCAGCTCCAATCGGGACAGGGGGGGCGTCCTGACTTTC. It specifies CASSSNRDRGGVLTF.

The rearrangement links TRBV7-2 to TRBJ2-7; 7 bases agree with TRBD2. The trim removed 1 base at V and 5 bases at J, leaving 2 bases unmatched. Looked up from germline, CDR1 is SGHTA and CDR2 is FQGNSA. The CDR3 extends over 13 amino acids. CDR3 residues: CASSLGLADEQYF. The DNA of the CDR3 is TGTGCCAGCAGCTTAGGACTAGCAGACGAGCAGTACTTC.

The chain uses TRBV30 and TRBJ2-5; tentatively, D is TRBD2 (6 bases). The DNA end favors TRBJ2-7, so the J call may be wrong. Germline V gene sequence: CDR1 GTSNPN, CDR2 SVGIG (reference sequence). CDR3 length equals 12 residues. The CDR3, as DNA: TGTGCCTGGACTGATGCGGGGCACGAGCAGTACTTC. This translates into CAWTDAGHEQYF.

V gene TRBV13 combines with J gene TRBJ1-5; the match to TRBD1 covers 7 bases. The V and J ends lost 5 bases and 0 bases, in that order; junction bases with no gene match: 10. CDR1 PRHDT and CDR2 FYEKMQ come from the germline V gene (reference sequence). The CDR3 length is 17 residues. The CDR3: CASSLRQGLDSNQPQHF. The CDR3 DNA is TGTGCCAGCAGCCTAAGACAGGGTCTTGATAGCAATCAGCCCCAGCATTTT. The whole variable domain, remainder taken from reference TRBV13 and TRBJ1-5, is AAGVIQSPRHLIKEKRETATLKCYPIPRHDTVYWYQQGPGQDPQFLISFYEKMQSDKGSIPDRFSAQQFSDYHSELNMSSLELGDSALYFCASSLRQGLDSNQPQHFGDGTRLSIL.

The chain recombines TRBV27 with TRBJ1-4; tentatively, D is TRBD1 (5 bases). Germline CDR1 and CDR2: MNHEY and SMNVEV (reference sequence). This CDR3 spans 14 amino acids. Between the trimmed V and J ends, which lost 5 bases and 7 bases, there was a span of 14 bases. Here the CDR3 DNA reads TGTGCCAGCAGTCCTCAGGGCAGAAGTGAAAAACTGTTTTTT. It codes for CASSPQGRSEKLFF.

This clone showed up just once. V gene TRBV14 combines with J gene TRBJ1-1; 7 positions match TRBD1. This CDR3 is built from 15 residues. V lost 3 bases, J lost 8 bases, and 12 bases stayed unmatched. The germline CDR1 and CDR2 sequences are SGHDN and FVKESK. The CDR3 DNA is TGTGCCAGCAGCCAGTCCCCGACAGGGCGGCGGGAAGCTTTCTTT. Translated, it gives CASSQSPTGRREAFF.

The chain combines TRBV4-1 with TRBJ2-1; the match to TRBD1 covers 9 bases. The ends lost 0 bases at V and 10 bases at J; junction bases unmatched: 16. There are 18 residues in the CDR3. The germline CDR1 and CDR2 sequences are MGHRA and YSYEKL. CDR3 sequence: CASSQEVSGQGKTYEQFF. Written as DNA, the CDR3 is TGCGCCAGCAGCCAAGAAGTGTCCGGACAGGGGAAAACTTACGAGCAGTTCTTC.

V is TRBV19 and J is TRBJ1-3; no clear D. Trimming took off 4 bases at V and 3 bases at J, with 7 bases between the two ends. The CDR3 covers 13 residues. Germline-derived CDR1 and CDR2 are LNHDA and SQIVND (reference sequence). CDR3 coding DNA: TGTGCCAGTAGTACACCGGTTGGAAACACCATATATTTT. Amino acid sequence: CASSTPVGNTIYF.

The chain uses TRBV4-3 and TRBJ1-2; D gene unclear. The CDR3 contains 14 residues. V was clipped by 0 bases and J by 2 bases, with 7 bases between them. Germline CDR1 and CDR2: LGHNA and YSLEER. DNA of the CDR3: TGCGCCAGCAGCCAAGACAGGCTAAACTATGGCTACACCTTC. It translates to CASSQDRLNYGYTF.

This rearrangement joins TRBV13 to TRBJ2-7; 9 bases line up with TRBD2. CDR3 length: 17 residues. The germline V gene has CDR1 PRHDT and CDR2 FYEKMQ (reference sequence). V trimming: 1 base; J trimming: 4 bases; junction bases outside the gene matches: 11. The CDR3 spells CASSLVSSGRGIYEQYF. CDR3 DNA sequence: TGTGCCAGCAGCTTAGTTAGTAGCGGGAGAGGCATTTACGAGCAGTACTTC.

The V and J genes are TRBV2 and TRBJ1-1, with D tentatively TRBD1 (5 bases). This CDR3 has 15 amino acids. The germline CDR1 and CDR2 sequences are SNHLY and FYNNEI. The DNA of the CDR3 is TGTGAGACGCAGTGGGGCGTTAAGGGTAACACTGAAGCTTTCTTT. It translates to CETQWGVKGNTEAFF.

This chain uses TRBV28 with TRBJ1-6; 7 nucleotides line up with TRBD1. There are 15 residues in the CDR3. Germline assignment: CDR1 MDHEN and CDR2 SYDVKM. V lost 3 bases and J lost 4; bases outside the gene matches: 3. The CDR3 protein is CASSFRGQYNSPLHF. CDR3 DNA: TGTGCCAGCAGTTTCCGGGGACAGTATAATTCACCCCTCCACTTT.

The J gene is TRBJ1-3, the V gene TRBV4-1; TRBD1 aligns across 7 bases. From germline, CDR1 is MGHRA and CDR2 YSYEKL. Trimming took 5 bases from V and 0 from J; bases not matched to a gene: 7. CDR3 length equals 16 residues. The CDR3 region is CASSRDSPFSGNTIYF. The DNA for the CDR3 is TGCGCCAGCAGCAGGGACAGTCCTTTCTCTGGAAACACCATATATTTT.